Sequencing of this T cell receptor beta chain was carried out in a study of cytomegalovirus exposure and HLA in healthy donors (dated by TCRdb to the late 2010s). For context, the study as a whole: An earlier analysis of several hundred of the donors reported about 250 Gb of sequence data and about 100 million unique TCR beta sequences from 150 million to 200 million T cells. In addition to the first cohort of approximately 650 subjects, a separate validation cohort of 100 to 150 different subjects was used. Class I and class II HLA loci were covered by the typing at four-digit resolution. Among the approximately 400 genotyped donors, around 81% belonged to the genetic ancestry cluster associated with self-reported Caucasian donors. All discovery cohort repertoires had been generated on a single sequencing platform. On average, around 200,000 unique TCR beta nucleotide sequences were sequenced per donor among a few hundred genotyped donors of the cohort, with roughly 19% of those sequences being non-productive. A later analysis re-analyzed previously published TCR beta repertoires from several hundred donors and added high-resolution HLA genotyping to study TCR occurrence patterns. To predict cytomegalovirus infection status, the study brought together high-throughput TCR immunosequencing, statistical association of individual TCRs with disease status, and machine learning. About 320 gigabases of sequencing data and approximately 85 million unique TCR sequences were included in an early release covering several hundred HLA-typed donors. A later genetic analysis used genome-wide SNP genotypes for about 60% of the roughly 700 donors, treating that subset as a discovery cohort. A few DR-DQ haplotypes were treated as single units for association and clustering because of strong linkage in the cohort. Typing coverage differed by locus: A, B, C, DRB1 and DQB1 were typed in roughly 620-630 donors, DQA1 in approximately 520, DPA1 in some 570, and DPB1 in around 440. The study was designed to test whether signatures of past pathogen exposure could be identified by cataloging public T cell receptors. To decide whether each TCR beta V gene segment behaved as functional or pseudogenic, an earlier analysis of some 600 of the donors relied on high-throughput TCR beta sequencing. Donor age, sex, ethnicity and CMV serostatus were compiled together with the repertoire data. Using immunosequencing, the study profiled T cell repertoires from 640 or so subjects and related those repertoires to cytomegalovirus serostatus. In the later analysis, no new phenotypic data were used to find candidate immune exposures; instead, reliance was placed on TCR beta sequences and their occurrence across donors. The paper's findings and limits, for the study overall: A later analysis found that HLA-associated TCR beta chains were more clonally expanded and had lower generation probabilities than equally common non-associated chains. Most CMV-associated TCR beta chains appeared to be HLA-restricted in a later analysis, and the HLA associations seemed to be driven largely by CMV exposure. Because HLA typing was unavailable for some donors at each locus, only the typed subset was used in association tests. The only immune exposure information available for the cohort was CMV serostatus. The presence/absence analyses assumed that sequencing depth was roughly uniform across donors, and that assumption may not be true. A later analysis reported that several top co-occurrence clusters appeared linked to parvovirus B19, influenza, CMV and Epstein-Barr virus. An association between a missense DCLRE1C variant and V-gene and J-gene trimming of TCR beta chains was found in a later genetic analysis and replicated in an independent cohort. While some public TCRs were present in many individuals, most TCR sequences turned up only very rarely across donors. Because the 87-base-pair reads could not distinguish some IMGT-functional V segments, including TRBV6-2 and TRBV6-3, those segments were excluded. The sequencing pipeline was judged likely to have produced a cluster of highly shared sequence variants as a technical artifact. A further reported finding was that TCR beta sequences accurately predicted the HLA-A and HLA-B alleles for most subjects in the first cohort. Correlated functional status among segregating V segments might reflect linkage disequilibrium, but an unknown experimental factor could not be ruled out. When HLA alleles, especially DR and DQ, strongly co-occurred, attributing TCR associations to individual alleles was difficult. Only TCR beta chains were sequenced in this cohort, and the absence of alpha or paired-chain data limited detectable features. A total of about 180 TCR beta chains were listed by the study as associated with cytomegalovirus. According to a later genetic analysis, donors in an Asian-associated ancestry cluster had fewer N-insertions in productive TCRs than the approximately 610-donor mean. At a false discovery rate of 0.05, a later analysis linked around 15,000 TCR beta sequences to specific HLA alleles. Because counts were too low, some 17 rarely observed V segments, including chromosome 9 orphons, were excluded from the earlier analysis of under 650 of the donors. The authors suggested that the approach could potentially be generalized to other disease states and immunological phenotypes. Cytomegalovirus status was reported to be diagnosed by the classifier with high specificity and sensitivity in both the original and validation cohorts. In a later analysis, the rate of TCR association differed among HLA loci, with DRB1 alleles having the most associated TCRs and HLA-C alleles having the fewest. In an earlier analysis of more than 500 of the donors, most TCR beta V segments appeared in productive rearrangements about 87% or about 30% of the time, broadly matching IMGT annotations. A few of the identified cytomegalovirus-associated TCR beta chains were confirmed in vitro to be specific for cytomegalovirus antigens.

As concerns this clone: The clone's antigen remains unknown. The record has no base qualities; no much larger clone is one base away.

The cohort comprised several hundred healthy bone marrow donors. All cohort members were sampled while nominally healthy, although unrecorded immune exposures were likely present. The donor was CMV seropositive and was included in the group of 250 to 350 seropositive cohort members. A peripheral blood sample was collected from each donor, and TCR beta sequencing was performed on peripheral blood mononuclear cells. Genomic DNA extraction from the blood cell samples was performed with the Qiagen DNeasy Blood Extraction Kit. CDR1 and CDR2 (MDHEN, SYDVKM) derive from the germline V gene. Germline trimming: 5 bases from V, 6 bases from J; junction bases outside gene matches: 9. The CDR3 holds 14 amino acids from the cysteine to the phenylalanine. This entry keeps only the CDR3 DNA: 42 bases, framed from base 1. To prepare the library, the immunoSEQ multiplex PCR assay was applied. For the multiplex PCR, a mixture combining 60 forward primers for TCR Vbeta segments and 13 reverse primers for TCR Jbeta segments was used. The CDR3 region of rearranged TCR beta genes was amplified from genomic DNA by a multiplex PCR assay. On the Illumina HiSeq System, the amplified TCR beta libraries were sequenced as 87-base-pair reads. Per the authors' processing: Across the 600 to 700 repertoires, a later analysis counted approximately 75 million unique TCR beta chains, some 11 million of which were shared by at least two donors. To remove PCR and sequencing errors, raw reads were error-corrected and collapsed into unique sequences using a nearest-neighbor algorithm that merged closely related sequences. V, D and J gene segments were assigned by aligning CDR3 sequences to IMGT reference sequences. Each retained sequence needed at least a six-nucleotide match to both a V gene segment and a J gene segment. A rearrangement was called productive if the CDR3 had no stop codons and remained in frame with V and J, and every other rearrangement was called non-productive. Following IMGT convention, CDR3 was defined as the stretch from the second conserved V-encoded cysteine to the conserved J-encoded phenylalanine. The earlier analysis of roughly 590 of the donors excluded any sequence lacking an unambiguous match to a single V gene segment. An earlier analysis of a few hundred of the donors called V segments functional above 56.7% productive rearrangements and segregating when the between-donor standard deviation exceeded 5%. A statistical classification framework was built to diagnose cytomegalovirus status from the catalog of TCR beta chain sequences. A later analysis assigned V and J genes by comparing TCR nucleotide sequences with IMGT/GENE-DB human TR gene sequences. The TCRdist pipeline was used in a later analysis to assign CDR3 sequences and most-parsimonious VDJ recombination scenarios. In a later analysis, each TCR beta chain was defined by its CDR3 amino acid sequence together with its V-gene family, and reads without a unique V-gene family were excluded. As a way to deal with suspected cross-contamination and a sequencing artifact, a later analysis dropped 450 to 700 nucleotide sequences that were highly shared and had low generation probability. For each public chain, a later analysis derived a clonal expansion index from normalized ranks of inferred template counts within each repertoire. A later analysis computed generation probabilities with a VDJ recombination model fitted to out-of-frame rearrangements, and checked the results against IGoR. In a later analysis, hypergeometric tests were used to score TCR-TCR, TCR-HLA and TCR-CMV co-occurrence, with a repertoire-size bias correction applied to TCR pairs. False discovery rates were estimated in a later analysis by permuting HLA or CMV assignments 20 times. In a later analysis, co-occurring TCRs were grouped using DBSCAN, and TCRdist sequence similarity was added for clustering within HLA-allele-positive subsets. Co-occurrence clustering excluded repertoires with fewer than 30,000 or more than 120,000 public chains, plus five with anomalous nucleotide sharing. TCRdb holds this immuneACCESS table with in-frame rearrangements only. Some clones are missing; in checked studies, unresolved V genes explain under half, and the rest has no known cause. V and J calls and clone size are as listed in that table; D and trimming were resolved from the DNA. The sample contains 95,000 to 150,000 clones, roughly 85% of them found a single time. The leading ten clones occupy about 19% of the sample.

The clonotype comes from a man between 18 and 35 years old in good health and CMV-seropositive. The V and J segments used are TRBV28 and TRBJ1-2; 7 central bases correspond to TRBD1. The sample consisted of PBMCs. This receptor carries the CDR3 CASSVTGAYDGYTF. The DNA is as follows: TGTGCCAGCAGTGTAACAGGGGCGTACGATGGCTACACCTTC.